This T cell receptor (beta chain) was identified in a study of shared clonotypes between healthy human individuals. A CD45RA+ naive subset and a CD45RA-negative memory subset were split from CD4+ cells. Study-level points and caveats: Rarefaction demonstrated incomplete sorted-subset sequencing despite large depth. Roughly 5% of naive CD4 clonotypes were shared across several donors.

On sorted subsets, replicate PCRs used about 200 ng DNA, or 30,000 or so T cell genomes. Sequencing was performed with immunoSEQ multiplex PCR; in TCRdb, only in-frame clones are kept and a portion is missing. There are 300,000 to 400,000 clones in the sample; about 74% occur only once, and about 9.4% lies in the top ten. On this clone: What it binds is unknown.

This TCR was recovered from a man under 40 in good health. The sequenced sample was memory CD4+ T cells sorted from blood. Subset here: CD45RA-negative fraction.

The CDR3 spells CASSLVLEAFSTDTQYF. DNA for the CDR3: TGCGCCAGCAGCTTGGTTTTGGAGGCGTTTTCCACAGATACGCAGTATTTT. The chain recombines TRBV5-1 with TRBJ2-3, with a weak D call TRBD2 (5 bases). V was shortened by 0 bases and J by 2 bases, with 16 bases between the two germline ends. The germline gives CDR1 SGHRS, CDR2 YFSETQ. This CDR3 is 17 amino acids long.